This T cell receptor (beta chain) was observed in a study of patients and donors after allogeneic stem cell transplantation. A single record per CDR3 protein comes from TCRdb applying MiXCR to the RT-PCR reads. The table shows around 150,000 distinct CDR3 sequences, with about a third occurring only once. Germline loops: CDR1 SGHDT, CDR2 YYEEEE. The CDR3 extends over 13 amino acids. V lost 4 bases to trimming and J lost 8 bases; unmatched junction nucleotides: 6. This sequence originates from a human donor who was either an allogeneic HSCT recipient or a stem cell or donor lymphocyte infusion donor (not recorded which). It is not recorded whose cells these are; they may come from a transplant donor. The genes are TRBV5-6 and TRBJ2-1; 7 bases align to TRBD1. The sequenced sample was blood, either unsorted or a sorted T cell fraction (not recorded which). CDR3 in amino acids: CASSGTASDEQFF. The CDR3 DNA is TGTGCCAGCAGCGGGACAGCCTCGGATGAGCAGTTCTTC.